This T cell receptor beta chain originates from a study of blood T cell repertoires in COVID-19. Data came from immunoSEQ multiplex PCR; TCRdb stores just in-frame clones and leaves some out. The repertoire holds about 270,000 clones, with about 89% as singletons. Germline lookup yields CDR1 MNHEY and CDR2 SVGAGI. The ends lost 2 bases at V and 5 bases at J; junction bases unmatched: 8. There are 16 residues in the CDR3. The clonotype originates from a man aged 40-49 years with active or convalescent COVID-19. Material: peripheral blood. This chain joins TRBV6-5 and TRBJ1-4; 7 bases match TRBD1. The CDR3 spells CASSYTKPGQNEKLFF. The CDR3 DNA follows: TGTGCCAGCAGTTACACTAAACCGGGACAGAATGAAAAACTGTTTTTT.